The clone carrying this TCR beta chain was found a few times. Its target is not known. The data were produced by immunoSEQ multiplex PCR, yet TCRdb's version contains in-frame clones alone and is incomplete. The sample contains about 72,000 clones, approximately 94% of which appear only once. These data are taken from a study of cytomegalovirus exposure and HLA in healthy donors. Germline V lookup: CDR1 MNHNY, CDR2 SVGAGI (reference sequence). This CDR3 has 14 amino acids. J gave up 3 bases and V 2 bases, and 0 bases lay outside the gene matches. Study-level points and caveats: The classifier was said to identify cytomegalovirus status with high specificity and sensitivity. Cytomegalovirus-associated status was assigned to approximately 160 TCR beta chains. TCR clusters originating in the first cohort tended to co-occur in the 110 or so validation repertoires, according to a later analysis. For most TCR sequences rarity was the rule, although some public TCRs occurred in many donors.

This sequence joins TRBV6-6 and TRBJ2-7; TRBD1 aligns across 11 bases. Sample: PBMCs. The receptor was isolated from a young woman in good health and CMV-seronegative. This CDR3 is CASSYGTGGYEQYF. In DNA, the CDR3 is TGTGCCAGCAGTTACGGGACAGGGGGCTACGAGCAGTACTTC.